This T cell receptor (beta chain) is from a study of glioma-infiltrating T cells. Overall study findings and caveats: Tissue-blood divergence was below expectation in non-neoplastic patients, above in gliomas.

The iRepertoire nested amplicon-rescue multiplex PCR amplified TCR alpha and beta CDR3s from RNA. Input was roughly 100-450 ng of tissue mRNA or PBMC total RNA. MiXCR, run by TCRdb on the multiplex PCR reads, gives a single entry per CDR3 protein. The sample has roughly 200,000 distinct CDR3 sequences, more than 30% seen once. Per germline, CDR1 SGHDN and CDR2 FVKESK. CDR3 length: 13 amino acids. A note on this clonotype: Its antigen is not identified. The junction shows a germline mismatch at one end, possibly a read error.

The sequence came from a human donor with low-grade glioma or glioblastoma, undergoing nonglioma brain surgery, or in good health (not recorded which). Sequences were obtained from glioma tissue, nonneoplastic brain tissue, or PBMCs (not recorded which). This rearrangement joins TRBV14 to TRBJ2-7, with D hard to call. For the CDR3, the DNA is TGTGCCAGCAGCCAGACACCCTCCTACGAGCGGTACTTC. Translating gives CASSQTPSYERYF.